The text below deals with one TCR beta chain. No cognate antigen has been identified for it. The input lacks base qualities; no much larger clone sits a single base away. The CDR3 goes from the cysteine to the phenylalanine over 18 residues. The DNA shown is the 54-base CDR3, in frame from base 1. At the junction V is shortened by 1 base and J by 0 bases, with 16 bases in between. In the germline V gene, CDR1 corresponds to SGHDN and CDR2 to FVKESK. This entry belongs to a study of OX40 agonist ivuxolimab in advanced cancers. Background on the whole study: The costimulatory receptor OX40 (CD134) was targeted by ivuxolimab, a fully human IgG2 agonistic monoclonal antibody. Intravenous ivuxolimab was administered to patients every 2 weeks at six dose levels: 0.01, 0.1, 0.3, 1.5, 3 and 10 mg/kg. Of the 50 or so patients in dose escalation, approximately 20 had hepatocellular carcinoma, some 15 had melanoma, 9 had renal cell carcinoma and 9 had head and neck cancer. In the dose-escalation cohort, around four fifths of patients were male, and the mean age was approximately 60 years, with a range of 23 to 79. Prior anti-PD-1, anti-PD-L1 or anti-CTLA-4 therapy was permitted, and approximately 40% of dose-escalation patients had received checkpoint inhibitors. Partial responses occurred in three dose-escalation patients: two with cutaneous melanoma and one with hepatocellular carcinoma. The purpose of peripheral TCRbeta sequencing was to test whether ivuxolimab changed TCR sequence diversity and led to clonal T-cell expansion. The paper covers the monotherapy dose-escalation part of the phase I ivuxolimab trial, which included N ≈ 50 patients. Points the paper makes about the study in general: In the 0.1-3.0 mg/kg groups, partial responders had among the lowest normalized peripheral clonal expansion, particularly in CD8+ T cells. At doses of 0.1 to 3.0 mg/kg, clonal expansion of both CD4+ and CD8+ T cells in blood was seen between baseline and week 6. After ivuxolimab, expanded clones were on average more numerous among CD8+ T cells than among CD4+ T cells. The antigen specificity of the peripheral T cells that underwent clonal expansion was not determined. Low levels of normalized T-cell clonal expansion were also shown by some nonresponding patients.

Patients with autoimmune disease history or receiving systemic immunosuppression were excluded from the trial. In every dose cohort, peripheral blood was drawn for TCR sequencing at baseline, cycle 4 day 1, and cycle 7 day 1. Samples were obtained from an open-label, multicenter, first-in-human phase I dose-escalation trial of ivuxolimab. Adults with locally advanced or metastatic head and neck squamous cell, hepatocellular, melanoma or renal cell carcinoma were enrolled in the trial. Before TCR sequencing, CD4+ T cells and CD8+ T cells were sorted from peripheral blood as separate populations. Genomic DNA was isolated from the sorted cells so that the TCRbeta CDR3 region could be sequenced. The immunoSEQ Assay was used to sequence the TCRbeta CDR3 regions. In TCRdb, the immuneACCESS table is reduced to in-frame sequences with V and J assigned. These tables do not hold every clone; where another copy was compared, an unresolved V gene accounts for under half, and the others remain unexplained. The sample data list some 51,000 clones, and approximately 83% of these were observed just once. The ten largest account for about 13% of the sample.

The origin of this receptor is an adult with an advanced solid tumor such as melanoma, head and neck, liver or kidney cancer. The chain joins TRBV14 to TRBJ1-3, with the D gene too uncertain to name. This sample comprised CD4+ or CD8+ T cells sorted from blood, obtained in a trial of the OX40 agonist ivuxolimab. The CDR3 sequence is CASSQGDGRWGSGNTIYF. The DNA sequence reads TGTGCCAGCAGCCAAGGTGACGGTCGTTGGGGCTCTGGAAACACCATATATTTT.